Shown below are 9 T cell receptor beta chains from a single sample sequenced in a study of blood T cell repertoires in COVID-19. The protocol was immunoSEQ multiplex PCR, while the TCRdb copy is restricted to in-frame clones and leaves out a portion. The sample has tens of thousands of clones; 84% are singletons. The sequenced sample consisted of peripheral blood. The receptors were gathered from a human donor in a cohort sampled during active COVID-19.

This clone has more than one count but fewer than ten. This sequence joins TRBV7-3 and TRBJ1-1; weak D call: TRBD1 (6 bases). Germline CDR1 and CDR2: SGHTA and FQGTGA. The CDR3 is 15 residues long. Trimming pared 0 bases from V and 0 bases from J, leaving 8 bases between. This chain's CDR3 is CASSLTPGVNTEAFF. As DNA, the CDR3 is TGTGCCAGCAGCTTAACTCCAGGGGTGAACACTGAAGCTTTCTTT.

The gene calls are TRBV5-4 and TRBJ2-1; D is unresolved. Trimming stripped 7 bases from V and 7 bases from J, with 18 bases between. The CDR3 spans 14 residues. Per germline, CDR1 SGHNT and CDR2 YYREEE (reference sequence). The CDR3, as DNA: TGTGCCAGCGGAGTTCAGCTTACCTTAAATGAGCAGTTCTTC. This gives the protein CASGVQLTLNEQFF.

This clone has a single count. The V and J genes are TRBV18 and TRBJ1-2, with TRBD1 as a possible D gene (6 bases). Germline V lookup: CDR1 KGHSH, CDR2 LQKENI. This CDR3 is 14 amino acids long. V was pared by 6 bases and J by 5 bases, with 16 bases between. The CDR3 is CASSQSEGEYGYTF. CDR3 coding DNA: TGTGCCAGCTCGCAAAGTGAGGGGGAGTATGGCTACACCTTC.

CDR3: CASSPGHWGYTF. The CDR3 coding sequence is TGTGCCAGCAGCCCAGGACACTGGGGCTACACCTTC. The chain combines TRBV25-1 with TRBJ1-2; a weak D match, TRBD1 (5 bases). The ends were cut back, 6 bases at V and 8 bases at J, with 13 bases in the middle. Germline V CDR1 and CDR2: MGHDK, SYGVNS. CDR3 length equals 12 residues.

This clone was seen just once. The V gene is TRBV5-1, the J gene TRBJ1-2; D unresolved. The CDR3 is 14 residues long. Trimming shortened V by 0 bases and J by 0 bases, and 6 bases separated the two germline ends. Germline CDR1 SGHRS, CDR2 YFSETQ. Written as DNA, the CDR3 is TGCGCCAGCAGCTTGGATCTAGCTAACTATGGCTACACCTTC. Protein: CASSLDLANYGYTF.

V gene TRBV2 combines with J gene TRBJ1-1, with 7 bases aligning to TRBD1. Germline V CDR1 and CDR2: SNHLY, FYNNEI. This CDR3 contains 11 residues. J was trimmed by 7 bases and V by 6 bases; bases with no gene match: 2. CDR3 sequence (DNA): TGTGCCAGCAGGGGGACAGTTGAAGCTTTCTTT. Protein: CASRGTVEAFF.

This clone has a single count. The CDR3 sequence is CASAPGSGADTQYF. In nucleotides, the CDR3 is TGTGCTAGTGCCCCGGGGTCCGGCGCAGATACGCAGTATTTT. V and J are TRBV12-5 and TRBJ2-3, with a possible D match to TRBD2 (5 bases). The V gene's germline CDR1 is LGHNT and CDR2 FRNRAP. CDR3 length equals 14 residues. V was pared by 7 bases and J by 4 bases, with 15 bases between.

The chain uses TRBV7-9 and TRBJ1-3; 7 positions agree with TRBD1. CDR1 and CDR2 from the germline V gene are SEHNR and FQNEAQ (reference sequence). Losses at the gene ends were 2 bases for V and 0 bases for J; bases not matched to a gene: 4. This CDR3 contains 16 residues. The CDR3 nucleotides are TGTGCCAGCAGCTTATGGGACAGCAGCTCTGGAAACACCATATATTTT. As protein: CASSLWDSSSGNTIYF.

The chain employs TRBV18 and TRBJ2-3; D not resolved. V was pared by 2 bases and J by 1 base, with 4 bases between. This CDR3 is 13 amino acids long. Per the germline V gene, CDR1 is KGHSH and CDR2 is LQKENI. DNA of the CDR3: TGTGCCAGCTCACCATCGGGCACAGATACGCAGTATTTT. Amino acid sequence: CASSPSGTDTQYF.